Sequencing of this T cell receptor (beta chain) was carried out in a study of memory CD4+ T cells and cytomegalovirus serostatus. The protocol was immunoSEQ multiplex PCR, while the TCRdb copy is restricted to in-frame clones and leaves out a portion. The sample gives about 82,000 clones, 80% of which show up once; around 0.77% is in the top ten. The CDR3 has 14 residues. Germline V lookup: CDR1 SNHLY, CDR2 FYNNEI. V was clipped by 3 bases and J by 10 bases; unmatched bases: 8. The sort gate was single viable CD3+CD4+CD8-CD45RO+ cells for memory CD4+ T cells. Donors' CMV status reflects serum IgG against pp150, pp28, p38, p52. After thawing, CD4+ T cells were positively selected.

Source material: memory CD4+ T cells from blood. The chain links TRBV2 to TRBJ1-1, with 10 nucleotides matching TRBD1. This receptor was identified in an adult in good health and CMV-seronegative. The CDR3 loop is CASSEGQGREGAFF. The CDR3 DNA follows: TGTGCCAGCAGTGAGGGACAGGGGCGAGAGGGAGCTTTCTTT.